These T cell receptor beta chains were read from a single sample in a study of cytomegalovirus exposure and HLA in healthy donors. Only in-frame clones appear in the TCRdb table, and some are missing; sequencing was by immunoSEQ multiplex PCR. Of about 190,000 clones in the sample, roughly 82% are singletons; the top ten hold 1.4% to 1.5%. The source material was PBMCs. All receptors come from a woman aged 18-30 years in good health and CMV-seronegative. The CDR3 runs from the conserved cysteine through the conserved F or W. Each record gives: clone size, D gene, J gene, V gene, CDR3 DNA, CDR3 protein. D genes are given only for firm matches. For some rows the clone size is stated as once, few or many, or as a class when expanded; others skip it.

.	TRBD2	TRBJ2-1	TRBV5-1	TGCGCCAGCAGCTCTAGCGGGGGCAGCGATGAGCAGTTCTTC	CASSSSGGSDEQFF
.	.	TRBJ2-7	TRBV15	TGTGCCACCAGCAGAGATAGGCAGGATCGGGGCGAGCAGTACTTC	CATSRDRQDRGEQYF
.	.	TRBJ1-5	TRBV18	TGTGCCAGCTCACCCATTCCAGGACAGTTTAGCAATCAGCCCCAGCATTTT	CASSPIPGQFSNQPQHF
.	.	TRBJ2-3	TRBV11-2	TGTGCCAGCAGTCACACAGATACGCAGTATTTT	CASSHTDTQYF
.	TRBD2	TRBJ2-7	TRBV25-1	TGTGCCAGCAGTTCGCCGGGACTAGGCCCCTACGAGCAGTACTTC	CASSSPGLGPYEQYF
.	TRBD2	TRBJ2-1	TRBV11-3	TGTGCCAGCAGCTTTAGCGGGAGCAATGAGCAGTTCTTC	CASSFSGSNEQFF
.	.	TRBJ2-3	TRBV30	TGTGCCTGGAGTACTTGGGCAGGTACGCAGTATTTT	CAWSTWAGTQYF
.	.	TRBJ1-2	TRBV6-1	TGTGCCAGCAGCAGGTACCCTTTTCAGCTCCCTGGCTACACCTTC	CASSRYPFQLPGYTF
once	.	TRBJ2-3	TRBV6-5	TGTGCCAGCAGTTACTCGGGCAGCACAGATACGCAGTATTTT	CASSYSGSTDTQYF
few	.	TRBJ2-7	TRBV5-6	TGTGCCAGCAGCCTAGGAGACTACGAGCAGTACTTC	CASSLGDYEQYF
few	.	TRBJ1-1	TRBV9	TGTGCCAGCAGCGTAGACCGGACAAACACTGAAGCTTTCTTT	CASSVDRTNTEAFF
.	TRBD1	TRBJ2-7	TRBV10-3	TGTGCCATCAGTGATTCCCCGGGACAGGGGTCCTCCTACGAGCAGTACTTC	CAISDSPGQGSSYEQYF
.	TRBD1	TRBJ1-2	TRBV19	TGTGCCAGTAGGGACGGACAGGGAGGGGGACTTTATGGCTACACCTTC	CASRDGQGGGLYGYTF
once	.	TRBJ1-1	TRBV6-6	TGTGCCAGCTGGGGAGGGAACACTGAAGCTTTCTTT	CASWGGNTEAFF
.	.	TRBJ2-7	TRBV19	TGTGCCAGTAGACCGCCGGGTCCCGCCTACGAGCAGTACTTC	CASRPPGPAYEQYF
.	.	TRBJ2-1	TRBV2	TGTGCCAGCAGAGGAAGAGGAACCTACAATGAGCAGTTCTTC	CASRGRGTYNEQFF
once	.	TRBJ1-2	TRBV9	TGTGCCAGCAGCGTAGGACAGGCGAGTAACTATGGCTACACCTTC	CASSVGQASNYGYTF
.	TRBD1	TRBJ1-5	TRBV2	TGTGCCAGCAAGAGGGACAGGGAAGGTCAGCCCCAGCATTTT	CASKRDREGQPQHF
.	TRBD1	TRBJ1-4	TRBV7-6	TGTGCCAGCAGCCTAGGCCCCGGGACAGGCGCCTCCAGGCTGTTTTTT	CASSLGPGTGASRLFF
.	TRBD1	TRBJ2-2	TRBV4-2	TGTGCCAGCAGCCACCCCCGGGACAGGGGGCGTTTGTCTAACACCGGGGAGCTGTTTTTT	CASSHPRDRGRLSNTGELFF